One and the same sample provided the 13 T cell receptor beta chains below, sequenced in a study of blood T cell repertoires in COVID-19. Clones were read by immunoSEQ multiplex PCR, and TCRdb kept only the in-frame ones, dropping some. In the table there are approximately 94,000 clones, almost 90% of which are singletons. Sequencing input: peripheral blood. Receptors originate from a woman in her seventies with acute or convalescent COVID-19.

The chain carries TRBV19 and TRBJ1-2, with a possible D match to TRBD1 (5 bases). Germline values: CDR1 LNHDA, CDR2 SQIVND (reference sequence). The CDR3 spans 15 residues. Trimming removed 0 bases at V and 6 bases at J, with 14 bases between. The CDR3 DNA is TGTGCCAGTAGTATAGAAACAGGCCCCATGGATGGCTACACCTTC. Its protein is CASSIETGPMDGYTF.

The chain recombines TRBV7-4 with TRBJ1-5; no reliable D call. The germline V gene has CDR1 SGHVT and CDR2 SQSDAQ. This CDR3 has 13 residues. The ends were cut back, 5 bases at V and 6 bases at J, with 11 bases in the middle. The CDR3 here is CASSLHRVQPQHF. CDR3 DNA: TGTGCCAGCAGCCTCCACCGAGTTCAGCCCCAGCATTTT.

DNA of the CDR3: TGTGCCAGCAGCCAAGAGATTAATGAAAAACTGTTTTTT. Its translation: CASSQEINEKLFF. The V gene is TRBV2, the J gene TRBJ1-4; no definite D call. CDR1 SNHLY and CDR2 FYNNEI come from the germline V gene. V was shortened by 6 bases and J by 4 bases, with 9 bases between the two germline ends. The CDR3 covers 13 residues.

This clone was recorded once. The chain joins TRBV19 to TRBJ2-5; TRBD1 might be the D (6 bases). V was clipped by 3 bases and J by 7 bases, with 18 bases between them. The CDR3 covers 15 residues. The germline V gene has CDR1 LNHDA and CDR2 SQIVND (reference sequence). The CDR3: CASSMEQGVVGTQYF. CDR3 nucleotides: TGTGCCAGTAGTATGGAACAGGGTGTCGTAGGGACCCAGTACTTC.

The chain combines TRBV19 with TRBJ2-1; TRBD2 agrees at 8 bases. V was pared by 1 base and J by 7 bases, with 6 bases of the junction left unmatched. CDR3 size: 15 residues. Germline CDR1 reads LNHDA; CDR2 reads SQIVND (reference sequence). Here the CDR3 DNA reads TGTGCCAGTAGTATAGCGGGAGGGCCTCCTAATGAGCAGTTCTTC. This codes for CASSIAGGPPNEQFF.

The V and J genes are TRBV9 and TRBJ1-3; 7 bases match TRBD1. After removal of 4 bases from V and 0 bases from J, the junction contained 10 bases not matched to a gene. The CDR3 has 17 amino acids. The V gene's germline CDR1 is SGDLS and CDR2 YYNGEE. For the CDR3, the DNA is TGTGCCAGCAGCCCCAGACAGGGAGCCTCCTCTGGAAACACCATATATTTT. This encodes CASSPRQGASSGNTIYF. Drawing the rest from reference TRBV9 and TRBJ1-3, the complete variable domain is DSGVTQTPKHLITATGQRVTLRCSPRSGDLSVYWYQQSLDQGLQFLIQYYNGEERAKGNILERFSAQQFPDLHSELNLSSLELGDSALYFCASSPRQGASSGNTIYFGEGSWLTVV.

The J gene is TRBJ1-3, the V gene TRBV30; D ambiguous. The germline V and J ends were trimmed by 5 bases and 0 bases, with 11 bases remaining between them. The germline V gene has CDR1 GTSNPN and CDR2 SVGIG (reference sequence). The CDR3 has 14 amino acids. This CDR3 reads CAWVARSSGNTIYF. In DNA form, the CDR3 reads TGTGCCTGGGTTGCCCGGAGCTCTGGAAACACCATATATTTT.

In its sample, this clone was seen once. The genes are TRBV7-2 and TRBJ2-3; 15 bases match TRBD2. The CDR3 length is 20 residues. The germline V gene has CDR1 SGHTA and CDR2 FQGNSA. The trim removed 0 bases at V and 5 bases at J, leaving 12 bases unmatched. The CDR3 nucleotides read TGTGCCAGCAGCTTAGCCATCCTGGGGACTAGCGGGGGGCGTGTAGATACGCAGTATTTT. It encodes CASSLAILGTSGGRVDTQYF.

The J gene is TRBJ2-6, the V gene TRBV11-2; D is ambiguous. V gave up 0 bases and J gave up 3 bases, with 9 bases separating them. Germline CDR1 and CDR2: SGHAT and FQNNGV. This CDR3 has 16 amino acids. The CDR3 coding sequence is TGTGCCAGCAGCTTAGAGTGGGCCTTTGGGGCCAACGTCCTGACTTTC. The encoded protein is CASSLEWAFGANVLTF. Filled out from reference TRBV11-2 and TRBJ2-6, the complete variable domain reads EAGVAQSPRYKIIEKRQSVAFWCNPISGHATLYWYQQILGQGPKLLIQFQNNGVVDDSQLPKDRFSAERLKGVDSTLKIQPAKLEDSAVYLCASSLEWAFGANVLTFGAGSRLTVL.

The V and J genes are TRBV7-9 and TRBJ1-2; D gene uncertain. V lost 5 bases to trimming and J lost 6 bases, with 25 bases between them. The germline gives CDR1 SEHNR, CDR2 FQNEAQ (reference sequence). The CDR3 spans 17 residues. The CDR3 here is CASSTQVGWLVVDGYTF. CDR3 in DNA: TGTGCCAGCAGCACCCAGGTAGGATGGCTGGTCGTAGATGGCTACACCTTC.

V gene TRBV2 combines with J gene TRBJ2-7; D may be TRBD1 (6 bases). The germline CDR1 and CDR2 sequences are SNHLY and FYNNEI. V was trimmed by 6 bases and J by 2 bases, leaving 17 bases between them. The CDR3 is 15 residues long. In DNA, the CDR3 is TGTGCCAGCAGGGAAACAGGGAACAGAGCCTACGAGCAGTACTTC. It encodes CASRETGNRAYEQYF.

The chain employs TRBV7-9 and TRBJ2-7, with 9 bases matching TRBD1. Germline loops: CDR1 SEHNR, CDR2 FQNEAQ (reference sequence). The CDR3 covers 12 residues. The trim removed 7 bases at V and 13 bases at J, leaving 11 bases unmatched. The CDR3 region has the DNA TGTGCCAGCACCCAGCTTTGGGACAGGGTATACTTC. This codes for CASTQLWDRVYF.

The genes are TRBV29-1 and TRBJ2-3; no clear D gene. The V end was cut by 5 bases, the J end by 3 bases, with 9 bases between. Germline loops: CDR1 SQVTM, CDR2 ANQGSEA. The CDR3 runs to 12 residues. CDR3 sequence: CSVLSNTDTQYF. The CDR3 coding sequence is TGCAGCGTTCTATCTAATACAGATACGCAGTATTTT.